These T cell receptor beta chains were read from a single sample in a study of a mutant IDH1 vaccine in newly diagnosed glioma. Their target antigens are unknown. The repertoire was sequenced with immunoSEQ multiplex PCR; TCRdb's copy has only in-frame clones and lacks some. The sample includes just over 35,000 clones, roughly 80% of them seen just once. Sequencing was performed on peripheral blood mononuclear cells (PBMCs), taken from a glioma patient whose treatment included an IDH1 peptide vaccine. Receptors originate from a woman aged 25 to 39 with glioma. Some clones in this sample may be carry-over from other donors' samples. The CDR3 runs from the conserved cysteine through the conserved F or W.

CDR3aa	j_gene	v_gene
CASSFSSGAANTGELFF	TRBJ2-2	TRBV11-3
CASGRGNEQFF	TRBJ2-1	TRBV6-5
CASSHRDTGELFF	TRBJ2-2	TRBV16
CASSSAGLAGEGEQFF	TRBJ2-1	TRBV2
CASSEVPSMREGYNEQFF	TRBJ2-1	TRBV6-1
CSVGSGSRTEAFF	TRBJ1-1	TRBV29-1
CASSLQGARLTEAFF	TRBJ1-1	TRBV5-4
CSVSQPGYTF	TRBJ1-2	TRBV29-1
CASSPGTLWGYTF	TRBJ1-2	TRBV5-1
CASTTGNTGELFF	TRBJ2-2	TRBV5-1
CASSSDRTYQPQHF	TRBJ1-5	TRBV7-9
CAISESRMGGGQPQHF	TRBJ1-5	TRBV10-3
CASSATLGWGYGYTF	TRBJ1-2	TRBV19
CASSLSGTGANVLTF	TRBJ2-6	TRBV7-9
CASSTPTGQAFF	TRBJ1-1	TRBV28
CASTPLSPAAAYGYTF	TRBJ1-2	TRBV19
CASSIRLDAYEQYF	TRBJ2-7	TRBV19
CASSFTGGTFKSIQYF	TRBJ2-4	TRBV27
CASSPGQGGPNEQFF	TRBJ2-1	TRBV7-9
CASSLVRGSTDTQYF	TRBJ2-3	TRBV27
CASSQSETGGNEKLFF	TRBJ1-4	TRBV4-1
CASSVRTDLRTQYF	TRBJ2-3	TRBV7-8
CASSFRGALYGYTF	TRBJ1-2	TRBV27
CAISVTPSDREQHF	TRBJ1-5	TRBV10-3
CAITRSNTDTQYF	TRBJ2-3	TRBV10-3
CASSRRDLFQPQHF	TRBJ1-5	TRBV5-6
CASSLPLAAGELFF	TRBJ2-2	TRBV7-9
CASSAGGGTNQFF	TRBJ2-1	TRBV9
CASSPGPTKNIQYF	TRBJ2-4	TRBV7-9
CASSLSLTGEGEQYF	TRBJ2-7	TRBV5-1